Following are 23 T cell receptor beta chains from one sample sequenced in a study of T cell responses to AZD1222 COVID-19 vaccine. Assay used: immunoSEQ multiplex PCR; TCRdb lists only in-frame clones, some missing. The data hold tens of thousands of clones, with around 86% observed a single time. This material consisted of peripheral blood, taken on day 0 of AZD1222 vaccination. The receptors were sampled from an adult in good health.

The chain recombines TRBV7-8 with TRBJ2-2, with D uncertain. Germline CDR1 reads SGHVS; CDR2 reads FQNEAQ. V lost 1 base and J 1 base, leaving 7 bases between the germline ends. The CDR3 is 15 residues long. This chain's CDR3 is CASSLVAGNTGELFF. The CDR3 DNA reads as TGTGCCAGCAGCTTAGTGGCTGGGAACACCGGGGAGCTGTTTTTT. Based on the CDR3 plus reference TRBV7-8 and TRBJ2-2, the full variable domain is GAGVSQSPRYKVAKRGQDVALRCDPISGHVSLFWYQQALGQGPEFLTYFQNEAQLDKSGLPSDRFFAERPEGSVSTLKIQRTQQEDSAVYLCASSLVAGNTGELFFGEGSRLTVL.

The chain carries TRBV11-2 and TRBJ1-1, with TRBD1 matching over 9 bases. The CDR3 length is 15 residues. The germline V gene has CDR1 SGHAT and CDR2 FQNNGV. V gave up 5 bases and J gave up 6 bases; unmatched junction bases: 10. CDR3 protein: CASSPQTGGTAEAFF. The CDR3 coding sequence is TGTGCCAGCAGCCCCCAAACAGGGGGCACAGCTGAAGCTTTCTTT.

The chain links TRBV5-1 to TRBJ2-3, with D tentatively TRBD1 (5 bases). The CDR3 sequence is 14 residues long. Germline assignment: CDR1 SGHRS and CDR2 YFSETQ. V was cut by 2 bases and J by 3 bases, with 10 bases left in between. In DNA, the CDR3 is TGCGCCAGCAGCTTTGATCCAGGGACAGATACGCAGTATTTT. Translating it yields CASSFDPGTDTQYF. The complete variable domain, with remaining parts taken from reference TRBV5-1 and TRBJ2-3, reads KAGVTQTPRYLIKTRGQQVTLSCSPISGHRSVSWYQQTPGQGLQFLFEYFSETQRNKGNFPGRFSGRQFSNSRSEMNVSTLELGDSALYLCASSFDPGTDTQYFGPGTRLTVL.

The chain recombines TRBV15 with TRBJ1-1; 10 positions agree with TRBD1. The CDR3 is 14 amino acids. Trimming removed 1 base from V and 7 bases from J; junction bases left unmatched: 3. The germline V gene encodes CDR1 LNHNV and CDR2 YYDKDF (reference sequence). CDR3 residues: CATSRGQGAGEAFF. The CDR3 bases are TGTGCCACCAGCAGAGGACAGGGGGCAGGTGAAGCTTTCTTT.

This chain joins TRBV29-1 and TRBJ2-3, with 11 bases fitting TRBD2. The J segment lost 5 bases and the V segment lost 6 bases, leaving 10 bases of the junction unmatched. CDR1 is SQVTM and CDR2 is ANQGSEA in the germline V gene. The CDR3 totals 15 residues. The CDR3 DNA reads TGCAGCGTGGAGGGGACTAGCGGCCACCAAGATACGCAGTATTTT. Translating gives CSVEGTSGHQDTQYF.

The chain uses TRBV21-1 and TRBJ2-1; TRBD2 is taken as the D call from the table, unchecked against the DNA. TRBV21-1 is flagged as a pseudogene. The CDR3 runs to 16 residues. The CDR3 bases are TGTGCCAGCAGGGGGTCCGGGACTAGTCCTTACAATGAGCAGTTCTTC. Protein: CASRGSGTSPYNEQFF.

The rearrangement joins TRBV3-1 (or the pseudogene TRBV3-2) to TRBJ2-3; 7 bases are shared with TRBD2. Germline values: CDR1 LGHDT, CDR2 YNNKEL (reference sequence). V dropped 7 bases and J dropped 3; count of bases not matched to a gene: 13. This CDR3 has 16 amino acids. This chain's CDR3 is CASTLATSEGTDTQYF. The CDR3 region has the DNA TGTGCCAGCACCCTAGCAACTAGCGAAGGGACAGATACGCAGTATTTT.

The chain is built from TRBV6-5 and TRBJ1-2, with 8 bases aligning to TRBD1. This CDR3 has 14 residues. Germline V lookup: CDR1 MNHEY, CDR2 SVGAGI. J was trimmed by 1 base and V by 6 bases; bases with no gene match: 4. CDR3: CASRQQGGNYGYTF. The DNA for the CDR3 is TGTGCCAGCAGACAACAGGGGGGTAACTATGGCTACACCTTC.

This rearrangement joins TRBV13 to TRBJ1-1; weak D call: TRBD1 (6 bases). The CDR3 contains 14 residues. Per germline, CDR1 PRHDT and CDR2 FYEKMQ (reference sequence). Deletions cut 3 bases from V and 1 base from J, with 9 bases between. This CDR3 reads CASSLGGRNTEAFF. In nucleotides, the CDR3 is TGTGCCAGCAGCTTGGGGGGCAGGAACACTGAAGCTTTCTTT.

The chain links TRBV12-3 or TRBV12-4 to TRBJ1-2; TRBD1 agrees at 7 bases. The CDR3 extends over 13 amino acids. J lost 2 bases, V lost 6 bases, and 3 bases had no gene match. This chain's CDR3 is CASRRGQNYGYTF. In DNA, the CDR3 is TGTGCCAGCAGGAGGGGACAGAACTATGGCTACACCTTC.

The rearrangement links TRBV30 to TRBJ1-1; maybe TRBD1 (6 bases). This CDR3 contains 12 residues. Trimming stripped 7 bases from V and 5 bases from J, with 14 bases between. Germline loops: CDR1 GTSNPN, CDR2 SVGIG (reference sequence). The CDR3 spells CAYSTGKTEAFF. The CDR3 bases are TGTGCCTACTCTACAGGGAAGACTGAAGCTTTCTTT.

The V gene is TRBV21-1, the J gene TRBJ2-7; the listed D gene, TRBD2, was not tested against the DNA. TRBV21-1 is described as a pseudogene. The CDR3 consists of 17 residues. The CDR3 nucleotides are TGTGCCAGCAGCAAAAGGCCCTGGGAGAGACTCAGCTACGAGCAGTACTTC. Translation gives CASSKRPWERLSYEQYF.

This chain links TRBV27 with TRBJ2-2; TRBD1 matches 8 bases. Germline loops: CDR1 MNHEY, CDR2 SMNVEV (reference sequence). The length of the CDR3 is 15 residues. The J segment lost 4 bases and the V segment lost 5 bases, leaving 6 bases of the junction unmatched. The CDR3 region has the DNA TGTGCCAGCAGTCGCCAGGGGGCGGTCACCGGGGAGCTGTTTTTT. Protein product: CASSRQGAVTGELFF.

The chain joins TRBV19 to TRBJ2-3, with D perhaps matching TRBD2 (6 bases). CDR1 and CDR2 (germline): LNHDA, SQIVND (reference sequence). The CDR3 totals 16 residues. Trimming left V 5 bases short and J 2 bases short, with 17 bases between. The CDR3 DNA sequence: TGTGCCAGTAGTCTCTTAGGAGGGTGGCCCACAGATACGCAGTATTTT. It yields the protein CASSLLGGWPTDTQYF.

This clone was seen a few times. The sample has other DNA sequences that encode this CDR3 too. This CDR3 reads CASSLIAKNIQYF. CDR3 DNA sequence: TGTGCCAGCAGCTTGATAGCCAAAAACATTCAGTACTTC. This rearrangement joins TRBV5-6 to TRBJ2-4; D gene unclear. This CDR3 contains 13 residues. Trimming left V 1 base short and J 0 bases short, with 2 bases between. In germline, CDR1 is SGHDT, CDR2 YYEEEE.

The chain employs TRBV7-6 and TRBJ2-1; 11 nucleotides line up with TRBD2. The CDR3 is 17 amino acids. J was trimmed by 2 bases and V by 3 bases; bases with no gene match: 6. Germline CDR1 reads SGHVS; CDR2 reads FNYEAQ. The chain's CDR3 is CASSLGTSGGAYNEQFF. CDR3 DNA: TGTGCCAGCAGCTTGGGGACTAGCGGAGGGGCCTACAATGAGCAGTTCTTC.

The rearrangement links TRBV4-1 to TRBJ2-5, with a weak D call TRBD1 (6 bases). The length of the CDR3 is 14 residues. The germline gives CDR1 MGHRA, CDR2 YSYEKL. Trimming cost V 5 bases and J 1 base, with 11 bases left between them. CDR3 sequence reads: CASSNRETQETQYF. The CDR3 DNA follows: TGCGCCAGCAGCAACAGGGAGACCCAAGAGACCCAGTACTTC.

There are many counts of this clone. The CDR3 DNA reads as TGTGCCAGCAGCCTTGAATACAGGGGATCCTACGAGCAGTACTTC. Amino acid sequence: CASSLEYRGSYEQYF. J is TRBJ2-7 and V is TRBV16; TRBD1 aligns across 7 bases. The CDR3 has 15 residues. V gave up 4 bases and J gave up 1 base; unmatched junction bases: 7. Germline CDR1 and CDR2: KGHSY and FQNENV.

This rearrangement joins TRBV28 to TRBJ1-4; D is unresolved. Deletions cut 5 bases from V and 5 bases from J, with 3 bases between. CDR3 size: 11 residues. In germline, CDR1 is MDHEN, CDR2 SYDVKM. The DNA for the CDR3 is TGTGCCAGCAGTGTAAATGAAAAACTGTTTTTT. Translating it yields CASSVNEKLFF.

The gene calls are TRBV11-2 and TRBJ1-1; no firm D call. This CDR3 spans 15 amino acids. V was trimmed by 0 bases and J by 7 bases, leaving 15 bases between them. Germline CDR1 and CDR2: SGHAT and FQNNGV. The CDR3 loop is CASSLDETSFLEAFF. Here the CDR3 DNA reads TGTGCCAGCAGCTTAGATGAGACTAGTTTTCTTGAAGCTTTCTTT.

This chain links TRBV27 with TRBJ2-7, with D uncertain. Per the germline V gene, CDR1 is MNHEY and CDR2 is SMNVEV (reference sequence). V shed 8 bases and J shed 0 bases, with 14 bases lying between them. The CDR3 is 14 residues long. CDR3 sequence: CASPLAESSYEQYF. CDR3 in DNA: TGTGCCAGCCCCCTGGCGGAAAGCTCCTACGAGCAGTACTTC.

The CDR3 here is CASSYDVGETQYF. CDR3 bases: TGTGCCAGCAGTTACGATGTGGGAGAGACGCAGTACTTC. The V call is TRBV6-5, the J call TRBJ2-7, with D tentatively TRBD2 (5 bases). The CDR3 is made up of 13 amino acids. Germline V gene lookup returns CDR1 MNHEY and CDR2 SVGAGI. Trimming left V 2 bases short and J 9 bases short, with 14 bases between.

This chain connects TRBV6-6 to TRBJ1-4; D gene ambiguous. The CDR3 loop spans 14 amino acids. Looked up from germline, CDR1 is MNHNY and CDR2 is SVGAGI (reference sequence). Trimming removed 6 bases from V and 8 bases from J, with 16 bases in between. CDR3: CASSRIGGGEKLFF. CDR3 sequence (DNA): TGTGCCAGCAGCCGGATCGGTGGTGGGGAAAAACTGTTTTTT.